The 9 T cell receptor beta chains reported below all come from one sample, sequenced in a study of Ad26.COV2.S vaccination and SARS-CoV-2 variants. This table comes from immunoSEQ multiplex PCR, and its TCRdb copy is limited to in-frame clones, with some not included. The sample shows around 350,000 clones, about 91% of them seen only once. The material sequenced was peripheral blood, taken after recovery from COVID-19. These receptors came from a human donor who had recovered from COVID-19.

The chain links TRBV5-6 to TRBJ1-1, with D perhaps TRBD1 (5 bases). CDR1 SGHDT and CDR2 YYEEEE come from the germline V gene. The germline V and J ends were trimmed by 1 base and 10 bases, with 11 bases remaining between them. The CDR3 sequence is 12 residues long. DNA of the CDR3: TGTGCCAGCAGCTTGAGCACAGGTAGAGCTTTCTTT. Protein: CASSLSTGRAFF.

The chain carries TRBV5-8 and TRBJ2-7; 8 nucleotides line up with TRBD1. This CDR3 spans 15 amino acids. Germline V gives CDR1 SGHTS, CDR2 YDEGEE. The V gene end was trimmed by 4 bases and the J gene end by 3 bases; junction bases not matched to a gene: 9. The CDR3 sequence: CASSKGQGIVYEQYF. The CDR3 nucleotides are TGTGCCAGCAGCAAAGGACAGGGCATAGTCTACGAGCAGTACTTC.

The V gene is TRBV13, the J gene TRBJ1-3; D call uncertain. Germline CDR1 is PRHDT and CDR2 is FYEKMQ (reference sequence). Trimming cost V 5 bases and J 0 bases, with 14 bases left between them. The CDR3 is made up of 16 amino acids. The DNA of the CDR3 is TGTGCCAGCAGCCCCATTACACCGAGCTCTGGAAACACCATATATTTT. As protein: CASSPITPSSGNTIYF.

The rearrangement joins TRBV5-8 to TRBJ2-7; perhaps TRBD2 as D (6 bases). V lost 0 bases and J lost 0, with 13 bases in between. The CDR3 spans 16 residues. The V gene's germline CDR1 is SGHTS and CDR2 YDEGEE. CDR3 DNA sequence: TGTGCCAGCAGCTTGGAGGGACTCGTAGACTCCTACGAGCAGTACTTC. Translation gives CASSLEGLVDSYEQYF.

Points on this clone: Other DNA sequences in this sample translate to the same CDR3. The J gene is TRBJ2-3, the V gene TRBV6-5; D ambiguous. Trimming took off 6 bases at V and 4 bases at J, with 5 bases between the two ends. The CDR3 runs to 11 residues. Germline V gene data show CDR1 as MNHEY and CDR2 as SVGAGI. The CDR3 sequence is CASSLSDTQYF. The DNA for the CDR3 is TGTGCCAGCAGCTTGTCAGATACGCAGTATTTT.

This chain uses TRBV6-5 with TRBJ1-1; TRBD1 agrees at 7 bases. Germline assignment: CDR1 MNHEY and CDR2 SVGAGI. The CDR3 length is 13 residues. Trimming took 9 bases from V and 1 from J; bases not matched to a gene: 5. The CDR3 sequence: CASSGQQNTEAFF. DNA for the CDR3: TGTGCCAGTTCGGGACAGCAGAACACTGAAGCTTTCTTT.

With regard to this clone: Its ends do not fully match the called genes, so a read error is possible. The chain links TRBV6-6 to TRBJ2-7, with 10 bases that match TRBD1. The germline CDR1 and CDR2 sequences are MNHNY and SVGAGI (reference sequence). CDR3 length equals 15 residues. The CDR3 DNA follows: TGTGCCAGCAGTCGATCCGGGACAGGGGTCAAGACGTCGGACTTC. This encodes CASSRSGTGVKTSDF.

The V gene is TRBV11-2, the J gene TRBJ1-5; 7 positions match TRBD1. Germline V gene data show CDR1 as SGHAT and CDR2 as FQNNGV. V lost 0 bases to trimming and J lost 11 bases; unmatched junction nucleotides: 7. CDR3 size: 14 residues. The CDR3 is CASSLDRGRKAQHF. CDR3 bases: TGTGCCAGCAGCTTAGACAGGGGGAGGAAAGCCCAGCATTTT.

This chain joins TRBV28 and TRBJ2-1, with D hard to call. Trimming cost V 3 bases and J 8 bases, with 17 bases left between them. The CDR3 is made up of 15 amino acids. Germline V lookup: CDR1 MDHEN, CDR2 SYDVKM. CDR3 sequence (DNA): TGTGCCAGCAGTTTCGTCAGGAGACGGGTCCATGAGCAGTTCTTC. It yields the protein CASSFVRRRVHEQFF.